The sequence of this T cell receptor (beta chain) was determined in a study of identical twins. Study-level findings and limits: Abundant beta clonotypes from cord blood bore fewer insertions; memory repertoires lacked this pattern. Partly confounded zero-insertion analyses could result from invariant MAIT and iNKT cells. The study based its conclusions on cross-sectional statistical analysis and did not follow the same donors. Out-of-frame alpha sequences common to twins were enriched for low generation probability.

The CDR3 contains 15 residues. The V gene's germline CDR1 is KGHSH and CDR2 LQKENI. The V end was cut by 6 bases, the J end by 6 bases, with 19 bases between. TCRdb processed the 5' RACE reads anew with MiXCR; each CDR3 protein has one entry. Of roughly 250,000 distinct CDR3 sequences in the sample, about 14% were seen once. To note about this clonotype: Antigen: not known.

Sequences were obtained from memory (CD45RO+) T cells sorted from blood. The J gene is TRBJ2-3, the V gene TRBV18; perhaps TRBD1 as D (5 bases). The TCR originated in a woman aged 18-29 years in good health. Here the CDR3 DNA reads TGTGCCAGCTCCCCATTTCAAATACAGGTGGATACGCAGTATTTT. Its translation is CASSPFQIQVDTQYF.